The 17 T cell receptor beta chains below all came from one sample that was sequenced in a study of blood T cells in healthy people across ages. Next came a second PCR, run for about 6 to 12 cycles, which used a sample-barcoded 5' primer along with a J-beta primer mix. TCRdb re-called the 5' RACE reads through MiXCR, storing one row per CDR3 protein. The sample contains some 760,000 distinct CDR3 sequences, 20% to 25% of which appear only once. The same sample was also used in a study of T cells of mothers and their children.

The sequenced material came from blood. The receptors shown here come from a boy aged 5-17 years in good health.

This clonotype was counted a few times. The chain uses TRBV16 and TRBJ1-6; D gene unclear. Germline V gene sequence: CDR1 KGHSY, CDR2 FQNENV. Deletions cut 2 bases from V and 7 bases from J, with 6 bases between. This CDR3 contains 13 residues. CDR3 DNA: TGTGCCAGCAGCCAAGGCGGAAATTCACCCCTCCACTTT. Translated: CASSQGGNSPLHF.

The chain is built from TRBV20-1 and TRBJ2-1; perhaps TRBD1 as D (6 bases). This CDR3 region has 11 residues. Germline V gene data show CDR1 as DFQATT and CDR2 as SNEGSKA (reference sequence). Here the CDR3 reads CSYRELNEQFF. The CDR3 nucleotides are TGCAGCTACAGGGAATTAAATGAGCAGTTCTTC.

CDR3 residues: CASSVSPGQDYEQYF. Here the CDR3 DNA reads TGTGCCAGCAGCGTATCCCCGGGACAGGACTACGAGCAGTACTTC. The chain links TRBV9 to TRBJ2-7, with 8 bases fitting TRBD1. This CDR3 is built from 15 residues. V was clipped by 1 base and J by 3 bases; unmatched bases: 6. The germline V gene encodes CDR1 SGDLS and CDR2 YYNGEE.

The CDR3 protein is CSAAPGTSGRSNEQYF. The CDR3 nucleotides are TGCAGTGCTGCACCCGGGACTAGCGGGAGGTCTAACGAGCAGTACTTC. V is TRBV20-1 and J is TRBJ2-7; 15 bases are a match to TRBD2. The CDR3 spans 16 residues. V dropped 5 bases and J dropped 5; count of bases not matched to a gene: 10. Germline lookup yields CDR1 DFQATT and CDR2 SNEGSKA (reference sequence).

Regarding this clonotype: One junction end does not reproduce the germline sequence, and a read error may be involved. The rearrangement uses TRBV11-2 and TRBJ2-1; the D is unclear. The germline gives CDR1 SGHAT, CDR2 FQNNGV. The CDR3 covers 13 residues. The CDR3 DNA is TGTGTCAGCAGCCCTCAAGGGCACAATGAGCAGTTCTTC. Its protein is CVSSPQGHNEQFF.

CDR3 protein: CSAVGLAGGEFYNEQFF. Written as DNA, the CDR3 is TGCAGTGCTGTGGGACTAGCGGGAGGGGAGTTCTACAATGAGCAGTTCTTC. The rearrangement uses TRBV20-1 and TRBJ2-1, with 16 nucleotides matching TRBD2. The CDR3 has 17 amino acids. The germline gives CDR1 DFQATT, CDR2 SNEGSKA (reference sequence). V shed 5 bases, J shed 3 bases, and the junction held 7 bases outside the gene matches.

This clonotype has a handful of counts. The genes are TRBV5-1 and TRBJ2-5, with D maybe TRBD1 (5 bases). Per the germline V gene, CDR1 is SGHRS and CDR2 is YFSETQ. The CDR3 has 15 residues. Deletions cut 4 bases from V and 3 bases from J, with 16 bases between. The CDR3 region has the DNA TGCGCCAGCAGCCAGGGCCTGCGTTCTAAAGAGACCCAGTACTTC. Its translation: CASSQGLRSKETQYF.

J is TRBJ1-2 and V is TRBV7-2; D is possibly TRBD1 (5 bases). Trimming stripped 4 bases from V and 4 bases from J, with 25 bases between. Per the germline V gene, CDR1 is SGHTA and CDR2 is FQGNSA. This CDR3 comprises 18 residues. The DNA of the CDR3 is TGTGCCAGCAGCTCCAAGGGGAGGACACTTCTGGACCCCTATGGCTACACCTTC. Translating it yields CASSSKGRTLLDPYGYTF.

Only a few counts were recorded for this clonotype. V is TRBV7-2 and J is TRBJ2-2; D gene uncertain. With 7 bases removed from V and 1 base from J, the gap between germline ends came to 7 bases. CDR3 size: 13 residues. The germline CDR1 and CDR2 sequences are SGHTA and FQGNSA. The CDR3 loop reads CASMAGNTGELFF. The CDR3 coding sequence is TGTGCCAGCATGGCCGGGAACACCGGGGAGCTGTTTTTT.

This clonotype has a handful of counts. The chain combines TRBV25-1 with TRBJ2-5, with TRBD2 matching 7 bases. The J call is uncertain, as TRBJ2-7 better fits the DNA end. The CDR3 sequence is 13 residues long. Germline V gene sequence: CDR1 MGHDK, CDR2 SYGVNS. The CDR3 protein is CASSGSGTYEQYF. The CDR3 region has the DNA TGTGCCAGCAGTGGAAGCGGGACCTACGAGCAGTACTTC.

V usage is TRBV7-9 and J usage is TRBJ2-4, with a possible D match to TRBD1 (7 bases). V gave up 5 bases and J gave up 5 bases, with 13 bases separating them. CDR3 length: 14 amino acids. Germline V CDR1 and CDR2: SEHNR, FQNEAQ (reference sequence). The DNA for the CDR3 is TGTGCCAGCAGCCCGCGGGACAGACAAAACATTCAGTACTTC. This sequence encodes CASSPRDRQNIQYF. Combining the CDR3 with reference TRBV7-9 and TRBJ2-4 gives the whole variable domain DTGVSQNPRHKITKRGQNVTFRCDPISEHNRLYWYRQTLGQGPEFLTYFQNEAQLEKSRLLSDRFSAERPKGSFSTLEIQRTEQGDSAMYLCASSPRDRQNIQYFGAGTRLSVL.

This clonotype appeared a few times. This chain links TRBV20-1 with TRBJ2-1; D may be TRBD1 (8 bases). This CDR3 has 14 amino acids. Trimming left V 5 bases short and J 4 bases short, with 15 bases between. The germline V gene has CDR1 DFQATT and CDR2 SNEGSKA (reference sequence). CDR3 sequence reads: CSAEDREGYNEQFF. CDR3 nucleotide sequence: TGCAGTGCTGAGGACAGGGAGGGGTACAATGAGCAGTTCTTC.

This clonotype was seen more than once but under ten times. V is TRBV29-1 and J is TRBJ1-1; D uncertain. The CDR3 runs 14 residues. The germline V and J ends were trimmed by 4 bases and 1 base, with 13 bases remaining between them. Per the germline V gene, CDR1 is SQVTM and CDR2 is ANQGSEA. The CDR3 is CSVAERAPNTEAFF. CDR3 bases: TGCAGCGTTGCTGAACGGGCCCCGAACACTGAAGCTTTCTTT.

The rearrangement links TRBV7-6 to TRBJ2-1, with D maybe TRBD2 (7 bases). Germline V gene data show CDR1 as SGHVS and CDR2 as FNYEAQ. With 4 bases removed from V and 7 bases from J, the gap between germline ends came to 17 bases. CDR3 length equals 15 residues. CDR3 DNA: TGTGCCAGCAGCTATCTAGCGGATAGGGGGAATGAGCAGTTCTTC. Amino acid sequence: CASSYLADRGNEQFF. Looking up the rest from reference TRBV7-6 and TRBJ2-1 gives the full variable domain: GAGVSQSPRYKVTKRGQDVALRCDPISGHVSLYWYRQALGQGPEFLTYFNYEAQQDKSGLPNDRFSAERPEGSISTLTIQRTEQRDSAMYRCASSYLADRGNEQFFGPGTRLTVL.

In its sample, this clonotype was seen a few times. Its ends do not fully match the called genes, so a read error is possible. The V and J genes are TRBV29-1 and TRBJ2-7; the D gene is possibly TRBD2 (6 bases). Germline CDR1 and CDR2: SQVTM and ANQGSEA. The CDR3 is 14 amino acids. CDR3 sequence: CSAQWGSGRYEQYF. The CDR3 DNA follows: TGCAGCGCCCAATGGGGTAGCGGCAGATACGAGCAATACTTC.

This clonotype has a handful of counts. V is TRBV15 and J is TRBJ2-5; D possibly corresponds to TRBD2 (5 bases). CDR3 length equals 15 residues. Germline CDR1 reads LNHNV; CDR2 reads YYDKDF (reference sequence). The V end was cut by 3 bases, the J end by 5 bases, with 16 bases between. CDR3 nucleotide sequence: TGTGCCACCAGCAGCAACCGGGGTGGTATCGAGACCCAGTACTTC. It codes for CATSSNRGGIETQYF.

The CDR3 region is CASRLRQDLYEQYF. The DNA for the CDR3 is TGTGCCAGCAGGCTTAGACAGGACCTCTACGAGCAGTACTTC. The chain employs TRBV28 and TRBJ2-7, with D perhaps TRBD1 (6 bases). Germline loops: CDR1 MDHEN, CDR2 SYDVKM. The V end lost 6 bases, the J end lost 3 bases, and 15 bases lay between the germline ends. The CDR3 has 14 amino acids.